A selection of T cell receptor beta chains follows, all from one sample in a study of T cell responses to AZD1222 COVID-19 vaccine. Sequencing was performed with immunoSEQ multiplex PCR; in TCRdb, only in-frame clones are kept and a portion is missing. The sample includes tens of thousands of clones, approximately 89% of them seen just once. The specimen was peripheral blood, collected 28 days after the second AZD1222 dose. The origin of the receptors is an adult who received the AZD1222 COVID-19 vaccine. CDR3s include the opening cysteine and the closing phenylalanine or tryptophan. D genes are given only for firm matches. Only part of the rows carry a size: once, few, many, or a class if the clone is expanded.

v_call	j_call	clone_size	d_call	cdr3_nt	cdr3_aa
TRBV5-4	TRBJ2-3	.	.	TGTGCCAGCAGCTTTCGGAGGCCGGGACGCACAGATACGCAGTATTTT	CASSFRRPGRTDTQYF
TRBV4-3	TRBJ2-1	.	TRBD1	TGCGCCAGCAGCCACGGACAGGGGAAGTTCTTC	CASSHGQGKFF
TRBV5-1	TRBJ2-1	.	TRBD2	TGCGCCAGCAGCACCACTAGCGGGGGGGGCAATGAGCAGTTCTTC	CASSTTSGGGNEQFF
TRBV27	TRBJ1-1	.	TRBD1	TGTGCCACCAAGACAGGGATGAACACTGAAGCTTTCTTT	CATKTGMNTEAFF
TRBV5-5	TRBJ1-1	.	.	TGTGCCAGCAGCCCGGGGTGGGAAAAGCCTGAAGCTTTCTTT	CASSPGWEKPEAFF
TRBV6-5	TRBJ1-5	once	.	TGTGCCAGCAGTTACGGAAGGAATCAGCCCCAGCATTTT	CASSYGRNQPQHF
TRBV13	TRBJ2-1	.	TRBD2	TGTGCCAGCAGCTTGGCTAGCGGGATCGATGAGCAGTTCTTC	CASSLASGIDEQFF
TRBV7-9	TRBJ2-1	.	.	TGTGCCAGCAGTTATTACAATGAGCAGTTCTTC	CASSYYNEQFF
TRBV27	TRBJ1-1	.	TRBD1	TGTGCCAGCAGACACACAGGGGGCAGGACTGAAGCTTTCTTT	CASRHTGGRTEAFF
TRBV20-1	TRBJ2-1	.	.	TGCAGTGCTAGTAACCGGGACGGGACCTACAATGAGCAGTTCTTC	CSASNRDGTYNEQFF
TRBV28	TRBJ2-3	.	.	TGTGCCAGCAGTTCCGGGACCGCGGGCGGAGATACGCAGTATTTT	CASSSGTAGGDTQYF
TRBV6-5	TRBJ2-7	few	.	TGTGCCAGCAGTCTCGACGGGGCCTACGAGCAGTACTTC	CASSLDGAYEQYF
TRBV27	TRBJ2-5	.	.	TGTGCCAGCAGTTATACTATTTCAGGGGGGCGCGAGACCCAGTACTTC	CASSYTISGGRETQYF
TRBV12-5	TRBJ1-1	once	.	TGTGCTAGTGGTTTGGTAGAGAACACTGAAGCTTTCTTT	CASGLVENTEAFF
TRBV9	TRBJ2-1	.	TRBD2	TGTGCCAGCAGCGTTGGGACTAGCGGGAGAAATGAGCAGTTCTTC	CASSVGTSGRNEQFF
TRBV6-1	TRBJ1-4	.	.	TGTGCCAGCAGTGAACCGGGGAAAGGGAATGAAAAACTGTTTTTT	CASSEPGKGNEKLFF
TRBV5-1	TRBJ2-5	.	.	TGCGCCAGCAGCTTGGAGGGAGGGGGCGAAGAGACCCAGTACTTC	CASSLEGGGEETQYF
TRBV9	TRBJ1-3	.	.	TGTGCCAGCAGCACGGGGGGGCAATCAAACACCATATATTTT	CASSTGGQSNTIYF
TRBV19	TRBJ2-4	.	.	TGTGCCAGTAGCCTAGGGGTGGGAAACATTCAGTACTTC	CASSLGVGNIQYF
TRBV1	TRBJ2-7	.	.	TGCACCAGCAGTAAAAGGGCCGGGACCGCCTCCTACGAGCAGTACTTC	CTSSKRAGTASYEQYF
TRBV3-1/TRBV3-2	TRBJ2-4	.	.	TGTGCCAGCAGCCAAGCCGTCAGGGGACCAAACATTCAGTACTTC	CASSQAVRGPNIQYF
TRBV12-3/TRBV12-4	TRBJ2-4	.	.	TGTGCCAGCAGTCCAGAAGGAACCATTCAGTACTTC	CASSPEGTIQYF
TRBV4-1	TRBJ2-7	.	TRBD2	TGCGCCAGCAGCCAAGATCGGGGGGCGGGACTAGATCGATACGAGCAGTACTTC	CASSQDRGAGLDRYEQYF
TRBV6-2/TRBV6-3	TRBJ2-7	.	TRBD1	TGTGCCAGCAGTTACCCTGGGACAGGGTACGAGCAGTACTTC	CASSYPGTGYEQYF
TRBV3-1/TRBV3-2	TRBJ2-1	.	TRBD2	TGTGCCAGCAGCCAGGCGTCGGGGGGGGTTGATGAGCAGTTCTTC	CASSQASGGVDEQFF
TRBV9	TRBJ2-1	.	.	TGTGCCAGCAGCGTAGAGGGAGGCGGTGGCTCCTACAATGAGCAGTTCTTC	CASSVEGGGGSYNEQFF
TRBV5-6	TRBJ1-2	.	.	TGTGCCAGCAGTACGAAAGGACAGCTCTATGGCTACACCTTC	CASSTKGQLYGYTF
TRBV14	TRBJ2-3	.	.	TGTGCCAGCACCCCCCTAGGGACCTCTCCGGGTACGCAGTATTTT	CASTPLGTSPGTQYF
TRBV7-8	TRBJ1-2	.	TRBD1	TGTGCCAGCAGCGGGGGCAGGGACAGGGGGCGCAACTATGGCTACACCTTC	CASSGGRDRGRNYGYTF
TRBV19	TRBJ2-7	.	.	TGTGCCAGTAGTACCGACTGGGGTTACGAGCAGTACTTC	CASSTDWGYEQYF
TRBV3-1/TRBV3-2	TRBJ1-4	once	TRBD1	TGTGCCAGCAGCCCAGGGACAGTCAAGGATGAAAAACTGTTTTTT	CASSPGTVKDEKLFF
TRBV30	TRBJ1-1	.	.	TGTGCCTGGAGTGTACGGGCCCTTATGAACACTGAAGCTTTCTTT	CAWSVRALMNTEAFF
TRBV4-1	TRBJ1-5	.	.	TGCGCCAGCAGCCAAGAAGGCAGGGGACGCAATCAGCCCCAGCATTTT	CASSQEGRGRNQPQHF
TRBV6-5	TRBJ1-2	.	.	TGTGCCAGCAGTTACTCGGACTCCACGGTCGGCTACACCTTC	CASSYSDSTVGYTF
TRBV2	TRBJ1-5	.	.	TGTGCCAGCAGGGGGGGGTCGGCGGGTCAGCCCCAGCATTTT	CASRGGSAGQPQHF
TRBV27	TRBJ1-6	once	.	TGTGCCAGCAGTCCCCTCTTAGGCAGCTCCTATAATTCACCCCTCCACTTT	CASSPLLGSSYNSPLHF